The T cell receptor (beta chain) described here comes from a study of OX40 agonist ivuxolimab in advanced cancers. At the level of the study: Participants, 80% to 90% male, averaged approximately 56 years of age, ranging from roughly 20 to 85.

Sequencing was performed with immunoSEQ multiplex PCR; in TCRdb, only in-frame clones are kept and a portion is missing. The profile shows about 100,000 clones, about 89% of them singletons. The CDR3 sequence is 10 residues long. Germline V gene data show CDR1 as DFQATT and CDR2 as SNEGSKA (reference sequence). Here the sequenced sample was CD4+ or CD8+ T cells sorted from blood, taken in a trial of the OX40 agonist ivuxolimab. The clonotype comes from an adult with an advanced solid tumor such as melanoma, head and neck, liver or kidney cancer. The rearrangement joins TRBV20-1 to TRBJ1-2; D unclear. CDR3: CSVLADGYTF. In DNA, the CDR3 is TGCAGCGTCCTGGCCGACGGCTACACCTTC.